Below, 19 T cell receptor beta chains from the same sample are listed, as sequenced in a study of T-cell memory formation after mild COVID-19 (TCRdb year 2021). The library was built by means of 5' RACE. TCRdb records Illumina NovaSeq 6000 as the sequencer. Starting from the raw public reads, TCRdb applied fastp trimming at Q25, assembled clones with MiXCR and retained in-frame beta chains. Here each entry gathers all rows of one CDR3 protein and keeps the most common genes and DNA. For this sample the table gives 250,000 to 300,000 distinct CDR3 sequences, of which under 20% were detected only once. The ten top clones hold around a fifth of the sample. Source material: PBMCs or a T cell subset sorted from them (not recorded which). Receptor source: a man younger than 35 who had mild COVID-19 (a few samples of this study predate the infection). The sample titles of this study are shuffled in the database, so cell type and time point are left out; the donor was told from shared clones.

This clonotype was recorded a few times. J is TRBJ2-7 and V is TRBV28; D is unresolved. Germline V gene sequence: CDR1 MDHEN, CDR2 SYDVKM. CDR3 length equals 14 residues. The V gene lost 5 bases and the J gene lost 4 bases, with 15 bases spanning the gap. The CDR3 DNA follows: TGTGCCAGCAGTCCTCTTCGGCGGATGTACGAGCAGTACGTC. Protein product: CASSPLRRMYEQYV.

The table lists this clonotype with a few counts. The V call is TRBV5-6, the J call TRBJ2-4; D is unresolved. CDR1 is SGHDT, CDR2 YYEEEE, per germline. The V and J ends lost 2 bases and 5 bases respectively, with 2 bases between them. The CDR3 is 11 residues long. CDR3 region: CASSFQNIQYF. The CDR3 DNA reads TGTGCCAGCAGCTTCCAAAACATTCAGTACTTC.

The sample holds a few counts of this clonotype. V usage is TRBV20-1 and J usage is TRBJ1-5; 9 bases agree with TRBD1. The CDR3 consists of 13 residues. The V gene's germline CDR1 is DFQATT and CDR2 SNEGSKA (reference sequence). Trimming took 5 bases from V and 2 from J; bases not matched to a gene: 1. CDR3 in amino acids: CSAHRGRNQPQHF. As DNA, the CDR3 is TGCAGTGCTCACAGGGGGCGCAATCAGCCCCAGCATTTT.

This clonotype was seen a few times. The CDR3 DNA sequence: TGTGCCAGCTCTACAGGGGATTTACAGCCCCAGCATTTT. It encodes CASSTGDLQPQHF. This rearrangement joins TRBV7-3 to TRBJ1-5; 7 bases agree with TRBD1. The CDR3 length is 13 residues. Germline-derived CDR1 and CDR2 are SGHTA and FQGTGA. The V gene end was trimmed by 8 bases and the J gene end by 7 bases; junction bases not matched to a gene: 8.

This clonotype was counted only a few times. V gene TRBV7-8 combines with J gene TRBJ2-1; D may be TRBD1 (6 bases). Germline V gives CDR1 SGHVS, CDR2 FQNEAQ. This CDR3 spans 15 amino acids. Trimming cost V 5 bases and J 7 bases, with 18 bases left between them. CDR3 sequence (DNA): TGTGCCAGCAGCCTAATCAGGGGTGGTGGGAATGAGCAGTTCTTC. Translation: CASSLIRGGGNEQFF.

The rearrangement links TRBV4-3 to TRBJ2-7; a weak D match, TRBD2 (5 bases). This CDR3 has 15 amino acids. Germline loops: CDR1 LGHNA, CDR2 YSLEER. Trimming removed 1 base from V and 4 bases from J, with 14 bases in between. As DNA, the CDR3 is TGCGCCAGCAGCCAAGTGAGGGCTCGTCTTTACGAGCAGTACTTC. Protein product: CASSQVRARLYEQYF.

This chain uses TRBV9 with TRBJ1-1; 8 nucleotides align to TRBD1. Germline CDR1 SGDLS, CDR2 YYNGEE. J lost 6 bases, V lost 6 bases, and 16 bases had no gene match. The CDR3 runs to 16 residues. This CDR3 is CASTSLDRENTAEAFF. The CDR3 coding sequence is TGTGCCAGCACTTCCCTGGACAGGGAGAATACCGCTGAAGCTTTCTTT.

This clonotype came up many times. This chain links TRBV24-1 with TRBJ2-3, with D possibly matching TRBD2 (7 bases). CDR1 and CDR2 from the germline V gene are KGHDR and SFDVKD. Trimming left V 4 bases short and J 5 bases short, with 12 bases between. The CDR3 is made up of 14 amino acids. The CDR3 spells CATSDGGPGDTQYF. CDR3 sequence (DNA): TGTGCCACCAGTGACGGGGGGCCGGGAGATACGCAGTATTTT.

The chain is built from TRBV10-3 and TRBJ1-1, with D possibly being TRBD1 (5 bases). V was trimmed by 8 bases and J by 0 bases, leaving 10 bases between them. This CDR3 region has 13 residues. CDR1 and CDR2 (germline): ENHRY, SYGVKD. CDR3 sequence: CAISGRLNTEAFF. In DNA, the CDR3 is TGTGCCATCTCGGGACGTCTGAACACTGAAGCTTTCTTT.

This clonotype came up a few times. The V call is TRBV20-1, the J call TRBJ1-1; D remains ambiguous. Germline assignment: CDR1 DFQATT and CDR2 SNEGSKA (reference sequence). The V end lost 7 bases, the J end lost 2 bases, and 8 bases lay between the germline ends. The CDR3 sequence is 11 residues long. CDR3 protein: CSEGRNTEAFF. CDR3 DNA: TGCAGTGAGGGCCGAAACACTGAAGCTTTCTTT.

J is TRBJ2-1 and V is TRBV5-1, with TRBD1 as a possible D gene (5 bases). The germline V gene has CDR1 SGHRS and CDR2 YFSETQ. Trimming left V 0 bases short and J 5 bases short, with 12 bases between. CDR3 size: 15 residues. The CDR3 nucleotides are TGCGCCAGCAGCTTGGGGGGCAGAAGTGACAATGAGCAGTTCTTC. This sequence encodes CASSLGGRSDNEQFF. The entire variable domain, with the rest obtained from reference TRBV5-1 and TRBJ2-1, is as follows: KAGVTQTPRYLIKTRGQQVTLSCSPISGHRSVSWYQQTPGQGLQFLFEYFSETQRNKGNFPGRFSGRQFSNSRSEMNVSTLELGDSALYLCASSLGGRSDNEQFFGPGTRLTVL.

This chain joins TRBV15 and TRBJ2-7; the D is unclear. Trimming left V 3 bases short and J 2 bases short, with 14 bases between. CDR1 and CDR2 (germline): LNHNV, YYDKDF (reference sequence). The length of the CDR3 is 15 residues. The CDR3, as DNA: TGTGCCACCAGCAGTGGTCTCGGTAGGGCCTACGAGCAGTACGTC. Translating gives CATSSGLGRAYEQYV.

This clonotype occurred a few times. The V and J genes are TRBV28 and TRBJ2-5; D possibly uses TRBD1 or TRBD2 (5 bases each). Germline V lookup: CDR1 MDHEN, CDR2 SYDVKM. V dropped 9 bases and J dropped 7 bases, with 15 bases sitting between them. The CDR3 loop spans 12 amino acids. The CDR3 here is CASRGPRGTQYF. The DNA for the CDR3 is TGTGCCAGTCGGGGACCTAGGGGGACCCAGTACTTC.

The chain employs TRBV9 and TRBJ1-1; D gene uncertain. V dropped 0 bases and J dropped 4 bases, with 7 bases sitting between them. The CDR3 runs 13 residues. CDR1 and CDR2 (germline): SGDLS, YYNGEE. DNA of the CDR3: TGTGCCAGCAGCGTAGCTCGGAGCACTGAAGCTTTCTTT. Protein sequence: CASSVARSTEAFF.

The chain is built from TRBV20-1 and TRBJ2-7; 8 bases are a match to TRBD1. Trimming at V came to 3 bases and at J to 9 bases, leaving 4 bases not matched to a gene. This CDR3 contains 11 residues. The germline V gene encodes CDR1 DFQATT and CDR2 SNEGSKA (reference sequence). In DNA form, the CDR3 reads TGCAGTGCTAGTTCAGGGGGCAGGCAGTACTTC. Translating gives CSASSGGRQYF.

CDR3: CASSQVQGDTEAFF. In DNA form, the CDR3 reads TGCGCCAGCAGCCAAGTACAGGGAGACACTGAAGCTTTCTTT. This rearrangement joins TRBV4-1 to TRBJ1-1, with D possibly matching TRBD1 (6 bases). Trimming took off 1 base at V and 3 bases at J, with 9 bases between the two ends. CDR1 and CDR2 from the germline V gene are MGHRA and YSYEKL. The CDR3 totals 14 residues.

V is TRBV7-3 and J is TRBJ2-2; weak D call: TRBD1 (6 bases). Trimming cost V 5 bases and J 7 bases, with 14 bases left between them. The CDR3 is 14 amino acids. Germline assignment: CDR1 SGHTA and CDR2 FQGTGA. The CDR3 region has the DNA TGTGCCAGCAGCAAGGACCAGGGGTTCGGGGAGCTGTTTTTT. It yields the protein CASSKDQGFGELFF.

CDR3: CATSVRGQNQETQYF. Written as DNA, the CDR3 is TGTGCCACAAGTGTACGGGGACAGAACCAAGAGACCCAGTACTTC. The V and J genes are TRBV6-1 and TRBJ2-5; the match to TRBD1 covers 7 bases. The CDR3 length is 15 residues. J gave up 0 bases and V 10 bases, and 11 bases lay outside the gene matches. Germline V lookup: CDR1 MNHNS, CDR2 SASEGT.

This sequence joins TRBV20-1 and TRBJ2-7, with TRBD2 identical over 8 bases. This CDR3 contains 14 residues. From germline, CDR1 is DFQATT and CDR2 SNEGSKA (reference sequence). V was pared by 2 bases and J by 9 bases, with 12 bases of the junction left unmatched. The CDR3, as DNA: TGCAGTGCTAGAAAGCGGGGGTCTCGGATTGCGCAGTACTTC. Translated: CSARKRGSRIAQYF.